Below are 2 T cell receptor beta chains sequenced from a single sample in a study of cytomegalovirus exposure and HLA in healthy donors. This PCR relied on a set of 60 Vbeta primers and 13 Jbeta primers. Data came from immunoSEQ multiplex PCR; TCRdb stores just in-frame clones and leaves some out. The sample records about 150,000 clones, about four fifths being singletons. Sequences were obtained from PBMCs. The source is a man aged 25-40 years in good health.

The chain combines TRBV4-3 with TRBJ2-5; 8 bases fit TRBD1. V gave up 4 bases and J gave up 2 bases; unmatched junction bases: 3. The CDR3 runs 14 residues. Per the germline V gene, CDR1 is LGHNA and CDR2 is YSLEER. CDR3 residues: CASSPGTGQETQYF. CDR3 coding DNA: TGCGCCAGCAGCCCGGGGACAGGACAAGAGACCCAGTACTTC.

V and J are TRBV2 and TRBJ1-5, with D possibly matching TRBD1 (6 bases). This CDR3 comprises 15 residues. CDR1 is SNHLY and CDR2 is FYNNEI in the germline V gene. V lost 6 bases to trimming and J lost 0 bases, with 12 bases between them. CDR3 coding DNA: TGTGCCAGCAGGAAAGGGGGTAATAGCAATCAGCCCCAGCATTTT. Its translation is CASRKGGNSNQPQHF. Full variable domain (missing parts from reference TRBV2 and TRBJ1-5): EPEVTQTPSHQVTQMGQEVILRCVPISNHLYFYWYRQILGQKVEFLVSFYNNEISEKSEIFDDQFSVERPDGSNFTLKIRSTKLEDSAMYFCASRKGGNSNQPQHFGDGTRLSIL.